This entry describes one T cell receptor (beta chain). This clonotype has only a few counts. The specificity of this receptor is unknown. Nothing much larger sits one base from this clone, and base qualities are not available. This specimen belongs to a study of response to subunit inactivated influenza vaccine (dated by TCRdb to the late 2010s). For the study in its entirety: The study used deep quantitative T cell receptor repertoire profiling to track responses to a trivalent subunit inactivated influenza vaccine. General conclusions and limits of the study: The authors proposed that each seasonal influenza vaccination may bring in only a limited number of new T cells.

Reading the germline V gene gives CDR1 ENHRY and CDR2 SYGVKD. Germline trimming: 3 bases from V, 7 bases from J; junction bases outside gene matches: 20. The CDR3 spans 20 residues, from the cysteine through the phenylalanine. The kept DNA is CDR3 alone, 60 bases in frame from the first base. The library was generated by RT-PCR. The instrument was an Illumina HiSeq 2500. TCRdb's own reprocessing of the public reads used fastp at Q25 and MiXCR and kept productive beta chains. Every entry covers one CDR3 protein and lists the most common genes and DNA from its rows. Within this sample are around 790,000 distinct CDR3 sequences, with less than 25% of them counted one time only. The top ten clonotypes cover more than 8.5% of the sample.

The chain uses TRBV10-3 and TRBJ2-1, and 11 junctional nucleotides match TRBD1. This TCR came from a middle-aged man who received an inactivated influenza vaccine. Donor details come from another sample of the same person, matched by shared clones. The source material was PBMCs from blood, sampled roughly 5 days after vaccination. The nucleotide sequence is given as TGTGCCATCAGTGACCCGGGACAGGGGGGTCGGACTAGCTTAAGGAATGAGCAGTTCTTC. Its coded protein is CAISDPGQGGRTSLRNEQFF.